The 10 T cell receptor beta chains below were found in one sample sequenced in a study of control samples from healthy donors and cancer patients. The data were produced by immunoSEQ multiplex PCR, yet TCRdb's version contains in-frame clones alone and is incomplete. The sample shows roughly 400,000 clones, 75% to 95% of them seen only once. Sequencing was carried out using PBMCs. The receptors originated from a man in his forties or fifties with head and neck cancer.

The gene calls are TRBV30 and TRBJ2-7, with a tentative D call TRBD2 (6 bases). Germline V gene sequence: CDR1 GTSNPN, CDR2 SVGIG (reference sequence). The CDR3 is made up of 12 amino acids. The V end was cut by 5 bases, the J end by 4 bases, with 12 bases between. For the CDR3, the DNA is TGTGCCTGGGAGACTAGAAAATACGAGCAGTACTTC. This gives the protein CAWETRKYEQYF. Full variable domain (missing parts from reference TRBV30 and TRBJ2-7): SQTIHQWPATLVQPVGSPLSLECTVEGTSNPNLYWYRQAAGRGLQLLFYSVGIGQISSEVPQNLSASRPQDRQFILSSKKLLLSDSGFYLCAWETRKYEQYFGPGTRLTVT.

A remark on this clone: In the same sample, other DNA sequences code for this CDR3. The chain is built from TRBV27 and TRBJ1-1; D gene unclear. The CDR3 consists of 13 residues. The germline V gene has CDR1 MNHEY and CDR2 SMNVEV (reference sequence). V gave up 6 bases and J gave up 3 bases, with 11 bases separating them. The chain's CDR3 is CASSLYVYTEAFF. The DNA of the CDR3 is TGTGCCAGCAGCCTTTACGTATACACTGAAGCTTTCTTT.

The CDR3 region has the DNA TGTGCCAGCCTTCAGGCATCCGCCGCCTATGGCTACACCTTC. Protein product: CASLQASAAYGYTF. The chain uses TRBV28 and TRBJ1-2; no definite D call. V was shortened by 8 bases and J by 4 bases, with 17 bases between the two germline ends. The germline gives CDR1 MDHEN, CDR2 SYDVKM. The CDR3 consists of 14 residues.

The chain joins TRBV12-5 to TRBJ2-3; 9 bases match TRBD1. This CDR3 region has 17 residues. Germline V gene lookup returns CDR1 LGHNT and CDR2 FRNRAP. V gave up 4 bases and J gave up 5 bases; unmatched junction bases: 13. CDR3: CASGSGQGRTAGDTQYF. In DNA form, the CDR3 reads TGTGCTAGTGGTTCAGGACAGGGGAGGACGGCGGGAGATACGCAGTATTTT.

The rearrangement links TRBV6-2 or TRBV6-3 to TRBJ2-3; perhaps TRBD2 as D (7 bases). The V gene lost 4 bases and the J gene lost 0 bases, with 17 bases spanning the gap. The CDR3 spans 17 residues. Germline V gives CDR1 MNHEY, CDR2 SVGEGT. CDR3 nucleotide sequence: TGTGCCAGCAGTTTTTCCGGGGGGCCCCCCAGCACAGATACGCAGTATTTT. Encoded protein: CASSFSGGPPSTDTQYF.

This chain uses TRBV28 with TRBJ2-7, with 7 bases identical to TRBD1. Per the germline V gene, CDR1 is MDHEN and CDR2 is SYDVKM. The CDR3 runs 15 residues. After removal of 4 bases from V and 1 base from J, the junction contained 7 bases not matched to a gene. The CDR3 loop reads CASSSPDRSSYEQYF. CDR3 sequence (DNA): TGTGCCAGCAGTTCTCCGGACAGGTCGTCCTACGAGCAGTACTTC.

The V call is TRBV5-1, the J call TRBJ1-1; no firm D call. Looked up from germline, CDR1 is SGHRS and CDR2 is YFSETQ. The CDR3 loop spans 16 amino acids. The V and J ends lost 0 bases and 1 base respectively, with 13 bases between them. CDR3 protein: CASSLGRSLQNTEAFF. The CDR3 DNA reads TGCGCCAGCAGCTTGGGGCGCAGCCTGCAGAACACTGAAGCTTTCTTT. Full variable domain (rest looked up from reference TRBV5-1 and TRBJ1-1): KAGVTQTPRYLIKTRGQQVTLSCSPISGHRSVSWYQQTPGQGLQFLFEYFSETQRNKGNFPGRFSGRQFSNSRSEMNVSTLELGDSALYLCASSLGRSLQNTEAFFGQGTRLTVV.

The genes are TRBV4-1 and TRBJ2-7; 9 nucleotides line up with TRBD1. CDR3 length: 15 residues. The V segment lost 1 base and the J segment 6 bases; nucleotides outside the gene matches: 7. Germline V gene sequence: CDR1 MGHRA, CDR2 YSYEKL. As DNA, the CDR3 is TGCGCCAGCAGCCAAGTGGGGACAGGGCGGGTCGAGCAGTACTTC. Its translation is CASSQVGTGRVEQYF.

J is TRBJ2-7 and V is TRBV5-6, with D uncertain. The CDR3 runs to 12 residues. V was pared by 1 base and J by 3 bases, with 5 bases between. CDR1 is SGHDT, CDR2 YYEEEE, per germline. CDR3 amino acids: CASSLNGYEQYF. As DNA, the CDR3 is TGTGCCAGCAGCTTGAATGGCTACGAGCAGTACTTC.

J is TRBJ1-2 and V is TRBV30; possibly TRBD1 for D (5 bases). V was clipped by 2 bases and J by 8 bases, with 18 bases between them. The CDR3 has 14 residues. Germline V CDR1 and CDR2: GTSNPN, SVGIG (reference sequence). CDR3 sequence reads: CAWSFNRDLSGYTF. In DNA, the CDR3 is TGTGCCTGGAGTTTCAACCGGGACCTTTCAGGCTACACCTTC.